A selection of T cell receptor beta chains follows, all from one sample in a study of T-cell memory formation after mild COVID-19. TCRdb itself ran the 5' RACE reads through MiXCR, one entry per CDR3 protein. In the table there are more than 85,000 distinct CDR3 sequences, 11% of which are singletons. The specimen was PBMCs or a T cell subset sorted from them (not recorded which). These receptors all come from a man younger than 35 who had mild COVID-19 (a few samples of this study predate the infection). Cell type and time point are not known. Both conserved end residues are part of each CDR3. The order of the fields is V gene, D gene, clone size, J gene, CDR3 DNA, CDR3 protein. The D gene is left open where the match is weak. Expanded clones are given a class, and other clones once, few, many or no size at all.

TRBV4-1,.,.,TRBJ2-1,TGCGCCAGCAGCCAAGCGGGGGCTGCCCCCTACAATGAGCAGTTCTTC,CASSQAGAAPYNEQFF
TRBV7-2,.,few,TRBJ2-3,TGTGCCAGCAGCTTACTGGGGAACGCAGATACGCAGTATTTT,CASSLLGNADTQYF
TRBV6-2/TRBV6-3,.,.,TRBJ1-4,TGTGCCAGCAAAGATGGCAATTCGGAAAAACTGTTTTTT,CASKDGNSEKLFF
TRBV12-3/TRBV12-4,TRBD2,few,TRBJ2-1,TGTGCCAGCAGTCAAGGGACTAGCGGGGGTTACACCTACAATGAGCAGTTCTTC,CASSQGTSGGYTYNEQFF
TRBV7-6,.,.,TRBJ2-7,TGTGCCAGCAGCTTAGGGACGGCCCCTGGCTACGAGCAGTACTTC,CASSLGTAPGYEQYF
TRBV4-3,.,.,TRBJ2-5,TGCGCCAGCAGCGCCTTGGGTGAGCAAGAGACCCAGTACTTC,CASSALGEQETQYF
TRBV7-2,.,many,TRBJ2-5,TGTGCCAGCAGCTTGTCAGGGACGGCCCAGTACTTC,CASSLSGTAQYF
TRBV2,.,.,TRBJ2-7,TGTGCCAGCCACAGGGTATCCTACGAGCAGTACTTC,CASHRVSYEQYF
TRBV4-1,.,many,TRBJ1-1,TGCGCCAGCAGCCAAGAAGATGGTGGGAACACTGAAGCTTTCTTT,CASSQEDGGNTEAFF
TRBV20-1,TRBD2,.,TRBJ2-2,TGCAGTGCTAGTTCCGGCGGGGGGGCTGCCGGGGAGCTGTTTTTT,CSASSGGGAAGELFF
TRBV4-3,.,few,TRBJ2-1,TGCGCCAGCACTAACAGGAAAGGGGATTACAATGAGCAGTTCTTC,CASTNRKGDYNEQFF
TRBV7-9,.,.,TRBJ1-2,TGTGCCAGCAGCTCCGCGATTCTTGAGGCCGACAATCCGGACTATGGCTACACCTTC,CASSSAILEADNPDYGYTF
TRBV28,.,.,TRBJ1-2,TGTGCCAGCTCAGCCGTAGGACAGTATGGCTACACCTTC,CASSAVGQYGYTF
TRBV4-2,.,.,TRBJ2-2,TGTGCCAGCAGCTCCCATTTTGGAACGAACACCGGGGAGCTGTTTTTT,CASSSHFGTNTGELFF
TRBV4-1,.,.,TRBJ2-2,TGCGCCAGCAGCCAATTCGTGGAAACCGGGGAGCTGTTTTTT,CASSQFVETGELFF
TRBV9,.,few,TRBJ2-3,TGTGCCAGCAGCGTAGGTTTGGGCACAGATACGCAGTATTTT,CASSVGLGTDTQYF
TRBV20-1,.,.,TRBJ1-1,TGCAGTGCTAGAGAGGGAGGGGACACTGAAGCTTTCTTT,CSAREGGDTEAFF
TRBV20-1,.,few,TRBJ1-5,TGCAGTGCTCCAAGCGGGACGGCTGGCAATCAGCCCCAGCATTTT,CSAPSGTAGNQPQHF
TRBV5-1,TRBD1,many,TRBJ1-3,TGCGCCAGCAGCTTGCGAGGACAGGGGGCTTCTGGAAACACCATATATTTT,CASSLRGQGASGNTIYF
TRBV4-3,.,many,TRBJ1-1,TGCGCCAGCAGCCAAGTCCTTCGGGGGTATCCTGAAGCTTTCTTT,CASSQVLRGYPEAFF
TRBV29-1,TRBD1,.,TRBJ1-2,TGCAGCGTTGAAGTTCGGGACAGGACTAACTATGGCTACACCTTC,CSVEVRDRTNYGYTF
TRBV12-3/TRBV12-4,TRBD1,.,TRBJ2-1,TGTGCCAGCAGTTCACAGGGGAACCATGAGCAGTTCTTC,CASSSQGNHEQFF
TRBV21-1,.,.,TRBJ1-1,TGTGCCAGCAGCAAAACCGGGCCTTACGGTAGAGCTTTCTTT,CASSKTGPYGRAFF
TRBV28,.,few,TRBJ1-5,TGTGCCAGCAGCAATAATCAGCCCCAGCATTTT,CASSNNQPQHF
TRBV4-2,.,.,TRBJ2-5,TGTGCCAGCAGCCAGAATCTTGGGCAAGAGACCCAGTACTTC,CASSQNLGQETQYF
TRBV6-5,.,few,TRBJ2-7,TGTGCCAGCAGCCACGGACCCCCCTACGAGCAGTACTTC,CASSHGPPYEQYF
TRBV7-9,TRBD2,.,TRBJ2-2,TGTGCCAGCAGCTTGCCCGCGGGGGAATTCACCGGGGAGCTGTTTTTT,CASSLPAGEFTGELFF
TRBV6-2/TRBV6-3,.,few,TRBJ1-1,TGTGCCAGCAGTTACCGGGACAACACTGAAGCTTTCTTT,CASSYRDNTEAFF
TRBV23-1,.,many,TRBJ1-4,TGCGCCAGCGGTTCAGGGAAAGGGAAACTGTTTTTT,CASGSGKGKLFF
TRBV7-2,.,few,TRBJ2-1,TGTGCCAGCAGCTTAGCGCTGGGCGGGGAGTACAATGAGCAGTTCTTC,CASSLALGGEYNEQFF